This T cell receptor (beta chain) is drawn from a study of beta chain features in type 1 diabetes. The isolated RNA, all of it, was reverse transcribed, so expressed TCRB transcripts were what got sequenced. Generated by immunoSEQ multiplex PCR, the TCRdb table keeps only in-frame clones and is missing some. The data hold 310,000 or so clones, with roughly 8% observed a single time. A few counts support this clone. Per germline, CDR1 KGHSH and CDR2 LQKENI. The V and J ends lost 6 bases and 4 bases, in that order; junction bases with no gene match: 9. The CDR3 has 15 amino acids. Sequencing used central memory CD4+ T cells from blood. This receptor was identified in a woman between 18 and 30 years old in good health. The gene calls are TRBV18 and TRBJ1-5; 7 bases match TRBD1. CDR3 in DNA: TGTGCCAGCTCGGACGGGACAGTCTCGAATCAGCCCCAGCATTTT. Translating it yields CASSDGTVSNQPQHF.